This TCR beta chain came from a study of beta chain features in type 1 diabetes (dated 2018 in TCRdb). As for the study more broadly: Mean age, gender distribution, total cell number and subset yield were not different between patients and healthy donors. The study compared TCRB repertoires of sorted circulating CD4+ T cell subsets between recently diagnosed type 1 diabetes patients and matched healthy donors. Regulatory and stem cell-like memory subsets were isolated from only 8 patients and about 8 healthy donors, whereas naive and central memory subsets came from all 30 or so donors. Across all samples, about 110 million sorted cells were examined, and cell number per subset correlated strongly with RNA yield.

The CDR3 covers 14 residues, taking in both the cysteine and the phenylalanine. The DNA shown is the 42-base CDR3, in frame from base 1. V and J lose 2 bases and 4 bases, and a span of 15 bases separates them. According to the germline V gene (reference sequence), CDR1 reads GTSNPN and CDR2 reads SVGIG. As for this clone: Its antigen is unknown. Base qualities are not recorded, but no much larger clone differs from it by a single base.

Summary of the overall study and its limitations: Type 1 diabetes patients showed a moderate but significant shortening of TCRB CDR3 length in all four CD4+ subsets. PCR may preferentially amplify shorter templates, but because patient and control samples were amplified and corrected together, any resulting skew would affect both groups equally. Because cDNA was sequenced instead of genomic DNA, activated cells with high expression could be over-represented, although the groups did not differ in activation or CD3 levels. The naive, central memory and regulatory TCRB repertoires appeared to resemble one another more closely among patients than among healthy donors. Only small numbers of individuals were included in the HLA sub-analyses, which left unresolved whether HLA type had any influence on TCRB rearrangement. Fewer insertions and more nucleotide deletions at VDJ recombination sites were observed in patients with type 1 diabetes, implying thymic rearrangement abnormalities.

Each donor gave one peripheral blood draw, averaging about 100 mL, which was collected into heparinised tubes. A BD FACSAria II was used to sort naive, central memory, regulatory and stem cell-like memory CD4+ T cells with a panel that included CD45RO, CCR7, CD25, CD127, CD95 and CD27. A purity above 95% was achieved for all sorted populations. PBMCs were isolated right away by Lymphoprep density gradient centrifugation and were stained directly, without culture. To minimize batch effects, samples were stained and sorted in pairs, one healthy donor with one patient per experiment. The entire amount of isolated RNA was reverse transcribed using the High Capacity cDNA Reverse Transcription Kit, so the sequenced TCRB transcripts were expressed ones. Deep immunoSEQ sequencing was performed on naive, central memory and regulatory T cell samples, with an average of roughly 3.3 million total reads per sample. After sorted cells were lysed in RLT buffer, RNA was extracted with DNase-treated RNeasy Micro or Mini kits, with the choice depending on cell number. To prevent cross-contamination, each cell subset was processed individually, whereas patient and healthy donor samples were processed jointly. The immunoSEQ multiplex PCR was used to amplify TCRB sequences from cDNA, generating 87-bp fragments that spanned the CDR3 region. Amplicons were sequenced on the Illumina HiSeq platform. The published analysis was carried out like this. Synthetic template baselines were used to correct PCR bias computationally, reads within Hamming distance 2 were collapsed, and singletons that could not be merged were discarded. Reads were aligned against IMGT to assign V, D and J genes, CDR3 length and insertions or deletions at six rearrangement sites. Clonotype counts were normalized to sorted cell number within each subset before computing true diversity and Gini coefficients with the tcR R package. The overlap coefficient, calculated on TCRB nucleotide sequences, was used to measure repertoire sharing. The clones in this table, taken by TCRdb from immuneACCESS, are in-frame only. Not every clone is retained; where verified, under half of the shortfall comes from an unresolved V gene, and the cause of the rest is unknown. V and J calls plus clone size are reproduced from that table; the DNA served to infer D and trimming. The sample table records 100,000 to 150,000 clones; 15% to 20% of these occur just once. Together, the top ten hold 2% to 3% of the sample.

The sample comprised central memory CD4+ T cells from blood. The sequence links TRBV30 to TRBJ2-7; TRBD1 might be the D gene, on 6 matching bases. This sequence was found in a man aged 25 to 40 with type 1 diabetes. At the DNA level, the sequence is TGTGCCTGGAGTTCCCAGGGGATGCGGTACGAGCAGTACTTC. Its product reads: CAWSSQGMRYEQYF. With the portions outside the CDR3 filled from the reference TRBV30 and TRBJ2-7 genes, the complete variable region becomes SQTIHQWPATLVQPVGSPLSLECTVEGTSNPNLYWYRQAAGRGLQLLFYSVGIGQISSEVPQNLSASRPQDRQFILSSKKLLLSDSGFYLCAWSSQGMRYEQYFGPGTRLTVT.